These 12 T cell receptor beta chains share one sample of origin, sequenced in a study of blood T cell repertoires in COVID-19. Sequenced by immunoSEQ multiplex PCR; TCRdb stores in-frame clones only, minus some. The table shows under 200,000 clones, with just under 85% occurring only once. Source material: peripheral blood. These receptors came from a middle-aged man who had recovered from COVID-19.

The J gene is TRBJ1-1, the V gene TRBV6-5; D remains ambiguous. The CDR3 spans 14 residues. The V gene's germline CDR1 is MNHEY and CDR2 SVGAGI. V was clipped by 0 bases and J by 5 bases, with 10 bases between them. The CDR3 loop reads CASSYSSRGTEAFF. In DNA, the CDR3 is TGTGCCAGCAGTTACTCGAGTCGAGGGACTGAAGCTTTCTTT.

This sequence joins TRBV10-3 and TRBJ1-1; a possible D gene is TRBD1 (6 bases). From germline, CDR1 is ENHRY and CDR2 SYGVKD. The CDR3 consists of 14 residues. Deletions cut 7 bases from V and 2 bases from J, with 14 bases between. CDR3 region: CAITPTGLNTEAFF. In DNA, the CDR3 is TGTGCCATCACCCCGACAGGATTAAACACTGAAGCTTTCTTT.

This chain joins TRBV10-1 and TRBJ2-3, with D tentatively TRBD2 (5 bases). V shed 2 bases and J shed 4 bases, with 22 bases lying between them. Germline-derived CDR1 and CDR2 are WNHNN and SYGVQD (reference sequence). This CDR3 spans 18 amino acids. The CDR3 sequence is CASSEAETKPLLADTQYF. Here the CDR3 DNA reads TGCGCCAGCAGTGAGGCCGAGACTAAGCCCCTTCTAGCAGATACGCAGTATTTT.

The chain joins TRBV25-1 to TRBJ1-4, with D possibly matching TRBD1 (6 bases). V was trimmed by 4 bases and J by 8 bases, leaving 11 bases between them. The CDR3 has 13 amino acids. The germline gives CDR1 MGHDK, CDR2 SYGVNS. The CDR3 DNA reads TGTGCCAGCAGTGCGGGACAACTAGAAAAACTGTTTTTT. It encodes CASSAGQLEKLFF.

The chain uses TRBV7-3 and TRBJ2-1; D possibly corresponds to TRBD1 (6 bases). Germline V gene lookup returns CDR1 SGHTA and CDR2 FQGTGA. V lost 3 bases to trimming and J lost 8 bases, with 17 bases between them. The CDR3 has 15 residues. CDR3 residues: CASSLGPDRSDEQFF. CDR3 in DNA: TGTGCCAGCAGCTTGGGGCCAGACAGGTCGGATGAGCAGTTCTTC.

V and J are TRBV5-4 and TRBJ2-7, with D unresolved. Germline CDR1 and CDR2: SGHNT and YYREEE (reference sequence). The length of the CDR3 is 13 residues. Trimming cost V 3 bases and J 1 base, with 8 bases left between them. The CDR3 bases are TGTGCCAGCAGCTCCGGGTCTTCCTACGAGCAGTACTTC. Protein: CASSSGSSYEQYF.

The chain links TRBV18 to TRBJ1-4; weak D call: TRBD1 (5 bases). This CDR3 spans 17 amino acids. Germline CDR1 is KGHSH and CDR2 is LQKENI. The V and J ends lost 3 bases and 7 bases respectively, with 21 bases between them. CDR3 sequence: CASSPTGPGLGGEKLFF. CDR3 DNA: TGTGCCAGCTCACCTACCGGCCCGGGACTCGGGGGTGAAAAACTGTTTTTT.

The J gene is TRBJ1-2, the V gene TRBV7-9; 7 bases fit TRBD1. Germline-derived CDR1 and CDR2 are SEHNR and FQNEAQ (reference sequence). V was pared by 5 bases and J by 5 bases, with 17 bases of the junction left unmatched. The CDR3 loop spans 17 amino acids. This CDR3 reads CASSRTGTALSGYGYTF. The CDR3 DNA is TGTGCCAGCAGCCGCACCGGGACAGCCCTCAGTGGGTATGGCTACACCTTC.

CDR3 sequence reads: CASRAGGRDEQYF. The CDR3 DNA reads TGTGCCAGCAGGGCAGGGGGTCGAGACGAGCAGTACTTC. V gene TRBV5-4 combines with J gene TRBJ2-7; 7 nucleotides align to TRBD1. The CDR3 runs to 13 residues. Trimming removed 5 bases from V and 5 bases from J; junction bases left unmatched: 7. CDR1 is SGHNT and CDR2 is YYREEE in the germline V gene (reference sequence).

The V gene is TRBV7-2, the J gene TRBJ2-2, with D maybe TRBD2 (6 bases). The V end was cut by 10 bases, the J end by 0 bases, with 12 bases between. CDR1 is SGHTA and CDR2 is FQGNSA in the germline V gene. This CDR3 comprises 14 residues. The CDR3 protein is CATQGLSNTGELFF. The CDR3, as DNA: TGTGCCACCCAGGGACTCTCGAACACCGGGGAGCTGTTTTTT.

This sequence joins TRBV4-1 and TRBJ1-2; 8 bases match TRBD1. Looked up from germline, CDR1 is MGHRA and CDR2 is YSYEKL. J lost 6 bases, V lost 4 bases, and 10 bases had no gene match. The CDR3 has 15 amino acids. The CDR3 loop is CASSLRDRGSDGYTF. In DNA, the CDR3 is TGCGCCAGCAGCCTCCGAGACAGGGGCTCCGATGGCTACACCTTC.

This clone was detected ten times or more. CDR3 in amino acids: CASSRRQGPEQYF. The DNA for the CDR3 is TGTGCCAGCAGTCGGAGACAGGGGCCCGAGCAGTACTTC. The V gene is TRBV6-5, the J gene TRBJ2-7, with 8 positions matching TRBD1. Germline loops: CDR1 MNHEY, CDR2 SVGAGI. Trimming took 5 bases from V and 6 from J; bases not matched to a gene: 6. The CDR3 is 13 amino acids.